This passage covers 30 T cell receptor beta chains from one sample sequenced in a study of tumor and adjacent non-tumor tissue in lung cancer. This sample's RNA came from whole unsorted tissue. More than 3 cm separated this lung sample from the edge of the tumor. TCRbeta libraries were built with three rounds of nested PCR, modified from ARM-PCR. TCRdb itself ran the multiplex PCR reads through MiXCR, one entry per CDR3 protein. The sample consists of roughly 90,000 distinct CDR3 sequences, around 76% of them appearing once. Sequencing was carried out using distant non-tumor lung tissue. The receptor source for this set is a woman aged 45-60 years with non-small cell lung cancer.

Ten or more counts support this clonotype. CDR3 in DNA: TGCAGTGCTAGAAGTAGCGGAATCACAGATACGCAGTATTTT. It specifies CSARSSGITDTQYF. The V call is TRBV20-1, the J call TRBJ2-3, with TRBD2 as a possible D gene (6 bases). The CDR3 has 14 residues. The germline CDR1 and CDR2 sequences are DFQATT and SNEGSKA (reference sequence). V was clipped by 2 bases and J by 2 bases, with 11 bases between them.

In its sample, this clonotype was seen once. J is TRBJ2-7 and V is TRBV3-1; D unclear. Deletions cut 0 bases from V and 9 bases from J, with 12 bases between. The CDR3 totals 13 residues. Germline-derived CDR1 and CDR2 are LGHDT and YNNKEL (reference sequence). The CDR3 here is CASSQEPEWGQYF. Written as DNA, the CDR3 is TGTGCCAGCAGCCAAGAACCGGAGTGGGGGCAGTACTTC.

As concerns this clonotype: No conserved phenylalanine or tryptophan ends this CDR3, so it is likely a read error. The chain links TRBV11-2 to TRBJ2-2; no clear D gene. Per germline, CDR1 SGHAT and CDR2 FQNNGV. CDR3 length: 14 residues. The CDR3 is CAGSPGRDTGELFP. The CDR3 region has the DNA TGTGCCGGCAGTCCTGGTAGGGACACCGGGGAGCTGTTTCCT.

This clonotype turned up a few times. J is TRBJ1-1 and V is TRBV2; 7 positions agree with TRBD1. Germline values: CDR1 SNHLY, CDR2 FYNNEI. Trimming at V came to 7 bases and at J to 1 base, leaving 6 bases not matched to a gene. The CDR3 covers 14 residues. The chain's CDR3 is CASIRDRPNTEAFF. The CDR3 nucleotides are TGTGCCAGCATAAGGGACAGACCGAACACTGAAGCTTTCTTT.

A word on this clonotype: A read error may produce the germline difference seen at one junction end. The CDR3 is CANSQVPSGSVGETQYF. The CDR3 nucleotides are TGTGCCAACAGCCAAGTACCTAGCGGGAGTGTAGGAGAGACCCAGTACTTT. J is TRBJ2-5 and V is TRBV4-2, with 10 nucleotides matching TRBD2. Germline CDR1 and CDR2: LGHNA and YNFKEQ. This CDR3 has 17 residues.

For this clonotype: A clone one base away is much larger, so this may be a read error. The V and J genes are TRBV5-1 and TRBJ1-5; 7 nucleotides align to TRBD1. The assigned J gene may be wrong: the sequence end matches TRBJ2-3 better. The germline V gene has CDR1 SGHRS and CDR2 YFSETQ. The CDR3 is made up of 15 amino acids. CDR3 sequence reads: CASSLEGAGNQPQYF. The CDR3 DNA is TGCGCCAGCAGCTTGGAGGGGGCCGGCAATCAGCCCCAGTATTTT.

There are a few counts of this clonotype. Possible read error: a much larger clone is one base away. The gene calls are TRBV28 and TRBJ2-1, with 10 bases aligning to TRBD1. The V segment lost 1 base and the J segment 9 bases; nucleotides outside the gene matches: 9. CDR3 length equals 16 residues. Germline lookup yields CDR1 MDHEN and CDR2 SYDVKM. Here the CDR3 reads CASSLLSDRGRGEQFF. The CDR3 region has the DNA TGTGCCAGCAGTTTATTGAGTGACAGGGGGCGCGGTGAGCAGTTCTTC.

With regard to this clonotype: One end of the junction fails to match germline, which may point to a read error. The rearrangement joins TRBV11-3 to TRBJ2-2; no clear D gene. This CDR3 contains 13 residues. From germline, CDR1 is SGHNT and CDR2 YENEEA. CDR3 DNA: TGTACCAGCTTTAGGGTCCAGAGAGGGGAGCTGTTTTTT. Translated: CTSFRVQRGELFF.

About this clonotype: At one end, the junction sequence differs from germline, possibly due to a read error. V is TRBV6-1 and J is TRBJ1-1; 8 bases are a match to TRBD1. The CDR3 runs 13 residues. The germline gives CDR1 MNHNS, CDR2 SASEGT. The DNA for the CDR3 is TGTGCCAGCAGCACAGGGGGAATCACTAAAGCTTTCTTT. Amino acids: CASSTGGITKAFF.

This clonotype is medium-sized within its sample. J is TRBJ1-2 and V is TRBV29-1; no clear D gene. V dropped 5 bases and J dropped 4 bases, with 17 bases sitting between them. CDR1 SQVTM and CDR2 ANQGSEA come from the germline V gene. The CDR3 runs to 14 residues. DNA for the CDR3: TGCAGCGTTCGTGGAGTCGGGGTTGGCTATGGCTACACCTTC. This codes for CSVRGVGVGYGYTF.

About this clonotype: The junction does not match germline at one end; this may be a read error. The genes are TRBV4-1 and TRBJ1-1, with D possibly being TRBD1 (5 bases). This CDR3 is 15 amino acids long. Germline assignment: CDR1 MGHRA and CDR2 YSYEKL. CDR3 sequence (DNA): TGCGCCAGCAACCAAGGCAGGGATGCTTGGACTGAAGCTCTCTTT. Translating it yields CASNQGRDAWTEALF.

A remark on this clonotype: The CDR3 end shows no conserved phenylalanine or tryptophan, and so a read error is likely. No DNA is shown, since the ends of the CDR3 on it are uncertain; the CDR3 is the one TCRdb lists. CDR3 loop: CAISSLNRVGQYL. The chain is built from TRBV11-2 and TRBJ2-7; no check of the table's D call, TRBD1, against the DNA was made. Inclusive of both ends, the CDR3 amounts to 13 amino acids. The V gene's germline CDR1 is SGHAT and CDR2 FQNNGV.

With regard to this clonotype: The germline gene is not matched at one end of the junction; a read error may be the cause. The V gene is TRBV4-2, the J gene TRBJ1-5; the D is unclear. Germline V gives CDR1 LGHNA, CDR2 YNFKEQ. The CDR3 totals 15 residues. CDR3 in DNA: TGTTCCAGCAGCCAGGACCTCACTGGCAATCAGCCTCAGCATTTT. It specifies CSSSQDLTGNQPQHF.

On this clonotype itself: The final CDR3 position lacks the conserved phenylalanine or tryptophan, pointing to a likely read error. The chain recombines TRBV11-2 with TRBJ2-1; D gene uncertain. The CDR3 spans 14 residues. Looked up from germline, CDR1 is SGHAT and CDR2 is FQNNGV. V was shortened by 8 bases and J by 3 bases, with 14 bases between the two germline ends. The CDR3 is CASSVSSIYNEQFL. The DNA for the CDR3 is TGTGCCAGCTCCGTTAGCAGTATCTACAATGAGCAGTTCTTA.

This clonotype was observed many times. The V and J genes are TRBV5-1 and TRBJ2-6; D is undetermined. The germline V gene encodes CDR1 SGHRS and CDR2 YFSETQ. V was cut by 5 bases and J by 2 bases, with 8 bases left in between. There are 14 residues in the CDR3. CDR3 in DNA: TGCGCCAGCAGTCCAGCCCCTGGGGCCAACGTCCTGACTTTC. Protein: CASSPAPGANVLTF.

Note on this clonotype: Sequence at one end of the junction differs from germline and may be a read error. This chain joins TRBV20-1 and TRBJ2-6; tentatively, D is TRBD2 (5 bases). The V gene's germline CDR1 is DFQATT and CDR2 SNEGSKA (reference sequence). This CDR3 has 14 residues. The CDR3 reads CNASSRDGANVLTF. In nucleotides, the CDR3 is TGCAATGCTAGTAGCCGGGATGGGGCCAACGTCCTGACTTTC.

The count of this clonotype is one. The chain links TRBV2 to TRBJ2-7; TRBD1 or TRBD2 may be the D gene (5 bases each). The CDR3 runs 13 residues. V was clipped by 6 bases and J by 4 bases, with 13 bases between them. From germline, CDR1 is SNHLY and CDR2 FYNNEI. The CDR3 here is CASSRDGKYEQYF. The CDR3, as DNA: TGTGCCAGCAGCCGGGACGGCAAGTACGAGCAGTACTTC.

Notes on this clonotype: Without the conserved terminal phenylalanine or tryptophan, this CDR3 likely stems from a read error. The chain links TRBV10-2 to TRBJ2-7; 8 bases align to TRBD2. Germline V gene lookup returns CDR1 WSHSY and CDR2 SAAADI. V was pared by 9 bases and J by 0 bases, with 10 bases of the junction left unmatched. This CDR3 is built from 15 residues. CDR3 sequence reads: CASRLGTRVSYEQYL. In nucleotides, the CDR3 is TGCGCCAGTAGACTCGGGACTAGAGTCTCCTACGAGCAGTACCTC.

With respect to this clonotype: A read error may be the cause here, since a much bigger clone is one base away. The chain recombines TRBV14 with TRBJ2-5; possibly TRBD1 for D (6 bases). Germline V gives CDR1 SGHDN, CDR2 FVKESK. CDR3 length: 16 residues. The CDR3 DNA follows: TGTGGCAGCAGCCAAGGAAGCTGGGGGCGCTTAGAGACCCAGTACTTC. As protein: CGSSQGSWGRLETQYF.

Remarks on this clonotype: One end of the junction varies from germline; a read error may be responsible. The chain is built from TRBV12-3 or TRBV12-4 and TRBJ2-2, with TRBD1 matching over 8 bases. The CDR3 length is 15 residues. CDR3 amino acids: CASSRDRSFTGGLFF. The CDR3 DNA reads as TGTGCCAGCTCTAGGGACAGGTCCTTCACCGGGGGGCTGTTTTTT.

This clonotype was counted once. The chain is built from TRBV11-2 and TRBJ2-7; unclear D gene. V shed 2 bases and J shed 7 bases, with 9 bases lying between them. Germline assignment: CDR1 SGHAT and CDR2 FQNNGV. CDR3 length equals 12 residues. As DNA, the CDR3 is TGTGCCAGCAGCTTATGGGTTTATGAGCAGTACTTC. This translates into CASSLWVYEQYF. Supplemented by reference TRBV11-2 and TRBJ2-7, the full variable domain reads EAGVAQSPRYKIIEKRQSVAFWCNPISGHATLYWYQQILGQGPKLLIQFQNNGVVDDSQLPKDRFSAERLKGVDSTLKIQPAKLEDSAVYLCASSLWVYEQYFGPGTRLTVT.

To note about this clonotype: The CDR3 does not close with the conserved phenylalanine or tryptophan, likely indicating a read error. The V and J genes are TRBV6-5 and TRBJ2-3; D unclear. Germline lookup yields CDR1 MNHEY and CDR2 SVGAGI. The germline V and J ends were trimmed by 6 bases and 5 bases, with 6 bases remaining between them. The CDR3 is made up of 11 amino acids. The CDR3 loop is CASRLVDTQYL. The CDR3 region has the DNA TGTGCCAGCAGACTTGTAGATACGCAGTATTTG.

Concerning this clonotype: One junction end does not reproduce the germline sequence, and a read error may be involved. The chain recombines TRBV11-2 with TRBJ2-1; D gene unclear. CDR1 and CDR2 from the germline V gene are SGHAT and FQNNGV. The CDR3 contains 16 residues. The CDR3 sequence is CASSLGPSGSYNKQFF. CDR3 nucleotide sequence: TGTGCCAGCAGCTTAGGTCCTAGTGGGTCCTACAATAAGCAGTTCTTC.

With regard to this clonotype: A much larger clone differs by one base, so this may be a read error. The gene calls are TRBV28 and TRBJ1-1; 7 bases agree with TRBD1. Germline CDR1 and CDR2: MDHEN and SYDVKM. The CDR3 runs 17 residues. The CDR3 DNA reads TGTACCAGTCCTAAAGGGGCGGACGTACACCAGGGGGATAAAGCTTTCTTT. Protein sequence: CTSPKGADVHQGDKAFF.

This clonotype has a handful of counts. Since a much larger clone is just one base distant, this may be a read error. The V and J genes are TRBV10-3 and TRBJ2-7; TRBD2 agrees at 10 bases. Per germline, CDR1 ENHRY and CDR2 SYGVKD. The junction had 10 bases not matched to a gene; V was cut back by 2 bases and J by 9 bases. This CDR3 has 15 residues. Written as DNA, the CDR3 is TGTGCCATCAGTGAGAACCTAGCGGGAGCTCACGTGCAGTACTTC. Translating it yields CAISENLAGAHVQYF.

This clonotype was seen many times. The V gene is TRBV28, the J gene TRBJ2-7; D is possibly TRBD1 or TRBD2 (5 bases each). The CDR3 loop spans 14 amino acids. Germline V CDR1 and CDR2: MDHEN, SYDVKM. V lost 4 bases, J lost 7 bases, and 17 bases lay in between. CDR3 protein: CASSSSRDVWEQYF. The CDR3 DNA follows: TGTGCCAGCAGTTCGAGCAGGGACGTTTGGGAGCAGTACTTC.

The chain joins TRBV4-1 to TRBJ2-7; 12 nucleotides align to TRBD2. The germline V gene has CDR1 MGHRA and CDR2 YSYEKL. The CDR3 consists of 14 residues. J gave up 4 bases and V 10 bases, and 8 bases lay outside the gene matches. In DNA, the CDR3 is TGCGCCAACAGTCCGACTAGCGGGAGTTACGAGCAGTACTTC. The encoded protein is CANSPTSGSYEQYF.

A word on this clonotype: Here the CDR3 omits its conserved ending phenylalanine or tryptophan, so a read error is the likely source. The chain joins TRBV2 to TRBJ2-3; 8 nucleotides line up with TRBD2. J was trimmed by 7 bases and V by 9 bases; bases with no gene match: 12. The germline CDR1 and CDR2 sequences are SNHLY and FYNNEI. The CDR3 runs to 14 residues. This CDR3 is CASTTSGRGNTQYL. CDR3 in DNA: TGTGCCAGTACCACTAGCGGCCGAGGAAATACGCAGTATTTG.

Ten or more counts support this clonotype. The J gene is TRBJ1-2, the V gene TRBV29-1; a weak D match, TRBD1 (5 bases). This CDR3 is built from 16 residues. Germline V gene lookup returns CDR1 SQVTM and CDR2 ANQGSEA. V lost 7 bases, J lost 0 bases, and 21 bases lay in between. The CDR3 region has the DNA TGCAGCGCCCGAGACAGAGTACCCACCTCTAACTATGGCTACACCTTC. Protein: CSARDRVPTSNYGYTF.

Worth noting for this clonotype: At one end, the junction sequence differs from germline, possibly due to a read error. The chain joins TRBV4-1 to TRBJ2-7; TRBD2 aligns across 8 bases. The CDR3 extends over 16 amino acids. From germline, CDR1 is MGHRA and CDR2 YSYEKL. The CDR3 here is CASSQISGASSYEQYF. The DNA of the CDR3 is TGTGCCAGCAGCCAGATTAGCGGGGCGAGCTCCTACGAGCAGTACTTC.